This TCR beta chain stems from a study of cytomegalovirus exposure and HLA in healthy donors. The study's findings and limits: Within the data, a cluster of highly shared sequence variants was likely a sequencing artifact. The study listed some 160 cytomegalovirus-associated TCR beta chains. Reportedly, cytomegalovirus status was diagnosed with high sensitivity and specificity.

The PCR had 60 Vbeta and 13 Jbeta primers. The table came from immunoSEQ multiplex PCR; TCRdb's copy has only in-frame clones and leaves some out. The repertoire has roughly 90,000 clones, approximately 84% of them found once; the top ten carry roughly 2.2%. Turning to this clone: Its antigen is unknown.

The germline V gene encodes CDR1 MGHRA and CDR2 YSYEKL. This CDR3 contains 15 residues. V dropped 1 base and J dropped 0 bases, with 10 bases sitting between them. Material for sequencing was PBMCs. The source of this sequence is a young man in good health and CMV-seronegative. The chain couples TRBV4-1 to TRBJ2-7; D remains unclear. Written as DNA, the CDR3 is TGCGCCAGCAGCCAAGGCACACCAAGCTCCTACGAGCAGTACTTC. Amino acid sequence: CASSQGTPSSYEQYF.